These 25 T cell receptor beta chains were all obtained from the same sample, sequenced in a study of T-cell memory formation after mild COVID-19. TCRdb reprocessed the 5' RACE reads with MiXCR, giving one entry per CDR3 protein. The repertoire holds under 200,000 distinct CDR3 sequences, with approximately 12% as singletons. Sequencing was carried out using PBMCs or a T cell subset sorted from them (not recorded which). Receptors were obtained from a man aged 18 to 29 who had mild COVID-19 (a few samples of this study predate the infection). Cell type and time point are not known.

The V and J genes are TRBV7-2 and TRBJ1-2; D remains ambiguous. Germline CDR1 is SGHTA and CDR2 is FQGNSA. V was shortened by 4 bases and J by 3 bases, with 12 bases between the two germline ends. The CDR3 is 14 amino acids. The chain's CDR3 is CASSYPGGYYGYTF. The CDR3 DNA follows: TGTGCCAGCAGCTACCCTGGAGGGTACTATGGCTACACCTTC.

This rearrangement joins TRBV7-9 to TRBJ1-6; D remains unclear. CDR3 size: 12 residues. The germline V and J ends were trimmed by 5 bases and 12 bases, with 11 bases remaining between them. From germline, CDR1 is SEHNR and CDR2 FQNEAQ (reference sequence). CDR3 amino acids: CASSLDTLPLHF. CDR3 DNA: TGTGCCAGCAGCCTTGACACCTTACCCCTCCACTTT.

This clonotype was seen at least ten times. This chain joins TRBV29-1 and TRBJ2-5; 7 bases map to TRBD2. J was trimmed by 5 bases and V by 4 bases; bases with no gene match: 7. This CDR3 region has 13 residues. The germline V gene encodes CDR1 SQVTM and CDR2 ANQGSEA. The CDR3 DNA follows: TGCAGCGTTGTCGGCGGGGGTGGTGAGACCCAGTACTTC. It is translated as CSVVGGGGETQYF.

CDR3: CSARGTLSYEQYF. CDR3 DNA: TGCAGTGCTAGAGGGACACTCTCCTACGAGCAGTACTTC. J is TRBJ2-7 and V is TRBV20-1, with a possible D match to TRBD1 (5 bases). Germline CDR1 is DFQATT and CDR2 is SNEGSKA (reference sequence). Trimming stripped 1 base from V and 0 bases from J, with 7 bases between. There are 13 residues in the CDR3.

This clonotype was picked up a small number of times. The chain links TRBV7-9 to TRBJ2-3; D is uncertain. V lost 1 base and J 5 bases, leaving 13 bases between the germline ends. The CDR3 has 15 residues. CDR1 SEHNR and CDR2 FQNEAQ come from the germline V gene (reference sequence). CDR3 sequence: CASSLGWTLQDTQYF. The DNA for the CDR3 is TGTGCCAGCAGCTTAGGGTGGACCCTTCAAGATACGCAGTATTTT.

This clonotype showed up just a few times. CDR3 amino acids: CASSSWTGGNGYTF. In DNA, the CDR3 is TGTGCCAGCAGCTCATGGACAGGGGGGAATGGCTACACCTTC. This chain joins TRBV7-9 and TRBJ1-2, with 10 bases that match TRBD1. This CDR3 comprises 14 residues. Trimming took 4 bases from V and 6 from J; bases not matched to a gene: 5. Germline V gene data show CDR1 as SEHNR and CDR2 as FQNEAQ (reference sequence).

This clonotype is a singleton in its sample. The rearrangement uses TRBV12-3 or TRBV12-4 and TRBJ2-3; D is undetermined. This CDR3 has 16 residues. V lost 6 bases and J lost 3, with 19 bases in between. The CDR3 DNA follows: TGTGCCAGCAGACCCAAGGTGGGGTACGGAACAGATACGCAGTATTTT. It translates to CASRPKVGYGTDTQYF.

This clonotype was detected once. This chain's CDR3 is CSVDFGQNEKLFF. Written as DNA, the CDR3 is TGCAGCGTTGATTTCGGACAGAATGAAAAACTGTTTTTT. The V and J genes are TRBV29-1 and TRBJ1-4, with D perhaps matching TRBD1 (6 bases). V was clipped by 3 bases and J by 5 bases, with 10 bases between them. The CDR3 runs 13 residues. Germline CDR1 is SQVTM and CDR2 is ANQGSEA.

The chain combines TRBV28 with TRBJ1-5, with D possibly being TRBD1 (5 bases). Trimming took 3 bases from V and 2 from J, leaving 11 bases between them. This CDR3 spans 15 amino acids. In germline, CDR1 is MDHEN, CDR2 SYDVKM. CDR3 region: CASSFGGSGNQPQHF. The CDR3 DNA reads TGTGCCAGCAGTTTCGGGGGTAGCGGCAATCAGCCCCAGCATTTT.

This clonotype was picked up a small number of times. CDR3 in amino acids: CASSRGFVRGAHETQYF. DNA for the CDR3: TGTGCCAGCAGCCGCGGGTTTGTAAGGGGGGCCCATGAGACCCAGTACTTC. V and J are TRBV7-6 and TRBJ2-5, with D perhaps TRBD1 or TRBD2 (6 bases each). Trimming removed 5 bases from V and 5 bases from J, with 24 bases in between. The CDR3 is 17 residues long. CDR1 is SGHVS and CDR2 is FNYEAQ in the germline V gene.

This clonotype was picked up many times. The chain carries TRBV7-2 and TRBJ2-3, with 9 bases lining up with TRBD1. The germline gives CDR1 SGHTA, CDR2 FQGNSA. The CDR3 sequence is 14 residues long. Trimming at V came to 5 bases and at J to 7 bases, leaving 7 bases not matched to a gene. CDR3 in amino acids: CASSPWTGANTQYF. CDR3 DNA: TGTGCCAGCAGCCCGTGGACAGGGGCCAATACGCAGTATTTT.

J is TRBJ1-2 and V is TRBV29-1, with 8 bases fitting TRBD1. Germline CDR1 is SQVTM and CDR2 is ANQGSEA. The CDR3 spans 15 residues. Trimming cost V 6 bases and J 8 bases; bases outside gene matches: 17. This CDR3 reads CSVVRDRTLLGGYTF. The CDR3 nucleotides are TGCAGCGTAGTACGGGACAGGACTCTCCTCGGAGGCTACACCTTC. Looking up the rest from reference TRBV29-1 and TRBJ1-2 gives the full variable domain: SAVISQKPSRDICQRGTSLTIQCQVDSQVTMMFWYRQQPGQSLTLIATANQGSEATYESGFVIDKFPISRPNLTFSTLTVSNMSPEDSSIYLCSVVRDRTLLGGYTFGSGTRLTVV.

The chain uses TRBV6-6 and TRBJ2-7; 11 bases are a match to TRBD1. There are 12 residues in the CDR3. The junction had 4 bases not matched to a gene; V was cut back by 6 bases and J by 9 bases. CDR1 and CDR2 from the germline V gene are MNHNY and SVGAGI (reference sequence). This chain's CDR3 is CASSPGTGGQYV. The CDR3 DNA reads TGTGCCAGCAGCCCCGGGACAGGGGGGCAGTACGTC.

This clonotype showed up just a few times. The chain recombines TRBV6-5 with TRBJ2-2, with TRBD2 matching over 7 bases. This CDR3 is built from 18 residues. V gave up 6 bases and J gave up 4 bases; unmatched junction bases: 17. Germline V gene lookup returns CDR1 MNHEY and CDR2 SVGAGI. The DNA for the CDR3 is TGTGCCAGCAGCCAAGGACCGCTTGGGCGGGGGACCACCGGGGAGCTGTTTTTT. It is translated as CASSQGPLGRGTTGELFF.

A few counts support this clonotype. The chain links TRBV7-9 to TRBJ2-1; D is possibly TRBD1 or TRBD2 (5 bases each). The CDR3 spans 14 residues. Deletions cut 5 bases from V and 8 bases from J, with 16 bases between. Germline values: CDR1 SEHNR, CDR2 FQNEAQ (reference sequence). This CDR3 reads CASSVTGPQDEQFF. CDR3 in DNA: TGTGCCAGCAGCGTCACGGGACCCCAGGATGAGCAGTTCTTC.

This chain links TRBV7-2 with TRBJ1-4; no firm D call. Germline V lookup: CDR1 SGHTA, CDR2 FQGNSA. The CDR3 runs to 16 residues. The V end lost 1 base, the J end lost 0 bases, and 9 bases lay between the germline ends. The CDR3 DNA reads TGTGCCAGCAGCTTAGAACAGCCCTCAACTAATGAAAAACTGTTTTTT. Its translation: CASSLEQPSTNEKLFF. The full variable domain, completed using reference TRBV7-2 and TRBJ1-4, is GAGVSQSPSNKVTEKGKDVELRCDPISGHTALYWYRQSLGQGLEFLIYFQGNSAPDKSGLPSDRFSAERTGGSVSTLTIQRTQQEDSAVYLCASSLEQPSTNEKLFFGSGTQLSVL.

This clonotype was observed a few times. This chain uses TRBV20-1 with TRBJ1-2; D remains ambiguous. The length of the CDR3 is 12 residues. From germline, CDR1 is DFQATT and CDR2 SNEGSKA (reference sequence). V gave up 6 bases and J gave up 2 bases, with 10 bases separating them. In DNA, the CDR3 is TGCAGTGCCCCTCCCGGGAACTATGGCTACACCTTC. Protein product: CSAPPGNYGYTF.

This clonotype was detected a few times. The chain combines TRBV4-2 with TRBJ1-2, with a tentative D call TRBD1 (5 bases). The V gene lost 1 base and the J gene lost 4 bases, with 22 bases spanning the gap. CDR3 size: 18 residues. CDR1 is LGHNA and CDR2 is YNFKEQ in the germline V gene. CDR3 amino acids: CASSQASGEATGGYGYTF. The CDR3 nucleotides are TGTGCCAGCAGCCAAGCCTCTGGGGAGGCCACTGGGGGCTATGGCTACACCTTC.

The chain uses TRBV12-3 or TRBV12-4 and TRBJ2-7, with 8 bases fitting TRBD1. The CDR3 contains 14 residues. V shed 8 bases, J shed 4 bases, and the junction held 10 bases outside the gene matches. The CDR3 nucleotides read TGTGCCAGCGGCCACGGGACAGGACTTTACGAGCAGTACTTC. Encoded protein: CASGHGTGLYEQYF.

V gene TRBV5-1 combines with J gene TRBJ1-1; D is possibly TRBD1 (6 bases). This CDR3 region has 14 residues. V was cut by 2 bases and J by 3 bases, with 11 bases left in between. Germline V gene sequence: CDR1 SGHRS, CDR2 YFSETQ. The CDR3 DNA is TGCGCCAGCAGCTTCGAGGGGGGCTACACTGAAGCTTTCTTT. Amino acid sequence: CASSFEGGYTEAFF. Full variable domain (rest looked up from reference TRBV5-1 and TRBJ1-1): KAGVTQTPRYLIKTRGQQVTLSCSPISGHRSVSWYQQTPGQGLQFLFEYFSETQRNKGNFPGRFSGRQFSNSRSEMNVSTLELGDSALYLCASSFEGGYTEAFFGQGTRLTVV.

This clonotype was seen only a few times. The rearrangement joins TRBV7-9 to TRBJ1-2, with TRBD1 matching over 8 bases. CDR1 and CDR2 (germline): SEHNR, FQNEAQ (reference sequence). CDR3 length: 15 amino acids. V dropped 2 bases and J dropped 6; count of bases not matched to a gene: 8. This CDR3 is CASSLLGRGRHGYTF. DNA for the CDR3: TGTGCCAGCAGCTTACTCGGCAGGGGGCGTCATGGCTACACCTTC. Full variable domain (remainder filled in from reference TRBV7-9 and TRBJ1-2): DTGVSQNPRHKITKRGQNVTFRCDPISEHNRLYWYRQTLGQGPEFLTYFQNEAQLEKSRLLSDRFSAERPKGSFSTLEIQRTEQGDSAMYLCASSLLGRGRHGYTFGSGTRLTVV.

The chain links TRBV18 to TRBJ1-1; TRBD1 matches 8 bases. V was clipped by 1 base and J by 3 bases; unmatched bases: 7. The CDR3 is made up of 16 amino acids. From germline, CDR1 is KGHSH and CDR2 LQKENI. The chain's CDR3 is CASSPRPGGRDTEAFF. CDR3 nucleotides: TGTGCCAGCTCACCACGGCCAGGGGGCAGGGACACTGAAGCTTTCTTT.

The chain recombines TRBV5-1 with TRBJ2-5; D uncertain. Germline V gene data show CDR1 as SGHRS and CDR2 as YFSETQ. V lost 0 bases and J 2 bases, leaving 8 bases between the germline ends. The CDR3 extends over 14 amino acids. Here the CDR3 reads CASSLGLPQETQYF. DNA of the CDR3: TGCGCCAGCAGCTTGGGGCTACCTCAAGAGACCCAGTACTTC.

This clonotype occurred a few times. The CDR3 loop reads CAISGTSGPPTETQYF. The DNA for the CDR3 is TGTGCCATCAGTGGGACTAGCGGGCCACCGACAGAGACCCAGTACTTC. The V call is TRBV10-3, the J call TRBJ2-5; 11 positions agree with TRBD2. J was trimmed by 4 bases and V by 4 bases; bases with no gene match: 8. Germline CDR1 ENHRY, CDR2 SYGVKD. CDR3 length: 16 amino acids.

The chain uses TRBV6-6 and TRBJ1-4; D ambiguous. In germline, CDR1 is MNHNY, CDR2 SVGAGI (reference sequence). The CDR3 extends over 15 amino acids. Trimming cost V 7 bases and J 7 bases, with 19 bases left between them. The CDR3 is CASNSLSGKGEKLFF. CDR3 nucleotides: TGTGCCAGCAATTCCTTGTCGGGGAAGGGTGAAAAACTGTTTTTT.